Described below is a single TCR beta chain sequence and its context. Per the study methods: Reference gene primer amplification yielded estimated nucleated cell counts. Assay: immunoSEQ multiplex PCR; the TCRdb copy retains only in-frame clones and omits some. The DNA was the basis for D and trimming; V, J and clone size are from that table. Of some 210,000 clones in the sample, more than 70% were seen once. The record originates from a study of blood T cell repertoires in COVID-19. Study-wide background: The United States, Italy and Spain supplied acute and convalescent COVID-19 samples. PBMCs, B-cell-depleted T cells, or T cells were the source of the cDNA or gDNA that made up the material.

Germline V gene lookup returns CDR1 LNHDA and CDR2 SQIVND (reference sequence). V was trimmed by 9 bases and J by 0 bases, leaving 12 bases between them. The CDR3 runs 14 residues. This clonotype was obtained from a woman between 40 and 55 years old who had recovered from COVID-19. The sample consisted of peripheral blood. This chain connects TRBV19 to TRBJ1-3; D not certain. The CDR3 nucleotides read TGTGCCAGCACTATCGGGAACTCTGGAAACACCATATATTTT. Translating gives CASTIGNSGNTIYF.